The rows below give T cell receptor beta chains drawn from one sample of a study of T cell therapy after organ transplantation. Their antigens remain unidentified. Libraries were prepared by immunoSEQ multiplex PCR; TCRdb keeps only in-frame clonotypes and omits some of them. There are 15,000 to 20,000 clones in the sample; around 80% occur only once, and about 10% lies in the top ten. The sequenced sample was CD8+ T cells from blood, obtained after autologous CMV-specific T cell therapy. These receptors were obtained from a human patient who had received a solid organ transplant and had CMV disease. A share of the T cells may be of graft donor origin. The CDR3 runs from the conserved cysteine through the conserved F or W. The D gene is left open where the match is weak. Clone size, where shown, is once, few, many, or a class for clones that have expanded.

D gene: NA
V gene: TRBV10-3
clone size: NA
J gene: TRBJ2-1
CDR3 DNA: TGTGCCATCAGTGAGATGGGACTTTCCAATGAGCAGTTCTTC
CDR3 protein: CAISEMGLSNEQFF

D gene: TRBD1
V gene: TRBV11-2
clone size: NA
J gene: TRBJ1-2
CDR3 DNA: TGTGCCAGCAGCTTAGATTGGCCCGGGACAGAACCATTAGTTGGCTACACCTTC
CDR3 protein: CASSLDWPGTEPLVGYTF

D gene: NA
V gene: TRBV5-4
clone size: NA
J gene: TRBJ1-3
CDR3 DNA: TGCGCCAGCAGCCAAGAAGGCAACTCTGGAAACACCATATATTTT
CDR3 protein: CASSQEGNSGNTIYF

D gene: TRBD2
V gene: TRBV27
clone size: NA
J gene: TRBJ2-7
CDR3 DNA: TGTGCCAGCAGTTTATTTGGGGGGGGAACCTACGAGCAGTACTTC
CDR3 protein: CASSLFGGGTYEQYF

D gene: NA
V gene: TRBV27
clone size: NA
J gene: TRBJ2-1
CDR3 DNA: TGTGCCAGCAGCCTCCCGGACAATGAGCAGTTCTTC
CDR3 protein: CASSLPDNEQFF

D gene: NA
V gene: TRBV30
clone size: few
J gene: TRBJ2-2
CDR3 DNA: TGTGCCTGGAGTGTAGGGGGAGGGGAGCTGTTTTTT
CDR3 protein: CAWSVGGGELFF

D gene: TRBD1
V gene: TRBV7-3
clone size: few
J gene: TRBJ2-7
CDR3 DNA: TGTGCCAGCAGCGACCAGGGACAGGTCTACGAGCAGTACTTC
CDR3 protein: CASSDQGQVYEQYF

D gene: TRBD2
V gene: TRBV4-2
clone size: NA
J gene: TRBJ2-1
CDR3 DNA: TGTGCCAGCAGCCGATACGCCGGGACTAGCGGGGAAGCCTCGCCCAATGAGCAGTTCTTC
CDR3 protein: CASSRYAGTSGEASPNEQFF

D gene: NA
V gene: TRBV27
clone size: few
J gene: TRBJ2-7
CDR3 DNA: TGTGCCAGCAGTTCGAGAGCAGATGCTTTCTACGAGCAGTACTTC
CDR3 protein: CASSSRADAFYEQYF

D gene: NA
V gene: TRBV7-3
clone size: NA
J gene: TRBJ1-1
CDR3 DNA: TGTGCCAGCAACCCGCGGGAGGGCGGGAACACTGAAGCTTTCTTT
CDR3 protein: CASNPREGGNTEAFF

D gene: NA
V gene: TRBV27
clone size: NA
J gene: TRBJ1-2
CDR3 DNA: TGTGCCAGCAGTTCGTGGGGGAACTATGGCTACACCTTC
CDR3 protein: CASSSWGNYGYTF

D gene: TRBD2
V gene: TRBV18
clone size: NA
J gene: TRBJ2-7
CDR3 DNA: TGTGCCAGCTCACCACCTAGCGGGAGTTACGAGCAGTACTTC
CDR3 protein: CASSPPSGSYEQYF

D gene: TRBD1
V gene: TRBV4-3
clone size: once
J gene: TRBJ2-7
CDR3 DNA: TGCGCCAGCAGCGCCGGGACAGGATCCTACGAGCAGTACTTC
CDR3 protein: CASSAGTGSYEQYF

D gene: NA
V gene: TRBV9
clone size: NA
J gene: TRBJ1-2
CDR3 DNA: TGTGCCAGCAGCGCCAGACAGGAGCGGAACTATGGCTACACCTTC
CDR3 protein: CASSARQERNYGYTF

D gene: NA
V gene: TRBV2
clone size: NA
J gene: TRBJ1-1
CDR3 DNA: TGTGCCAGCAGTGGGAGCATGAACACTGAAGCTTTCTTT
CDR3 protein: CASSGSMNTEAFF

D gene: TRBD2
V gene: TRBV5-6
clone size: NA
J gene: TRBJ2-7
CDR3 DNA: TGTGCCAGCAGCCCCGGGGGGGAACATCCCTACGAGCAGTACTTC
CDR3 protein: CASSPGGEHPYEQYF

D gene: NA
V gene: TRBV4-2
clone size: NA
J gene: TRBJ2-1
CDR3 DNA: TGTGCCAGCACCCTAAGTACAGGGACTGACTACTACAATGAGCAGTTCTTC
CDR3 protein: CASTLSTGTDYYNEQFF

D gene: NA
V gene: TRBV27
clone size: NA
J gene: TRBJ2-5
CDR3 DNA: TGTGCCAGCAGTCCCTCCCCGACGGGCCAGACCCAGTACTTC
CDR3 protein: CASSPSPTGQTQYF

D gene: TRBD1
V gene: TRBV19
clone size: NA
J gene: TRBJ2-5
CDR3 DNA: TGTGCCAGTAGTATAGGGTACAGGGGGCAAGAGACCCAGTACTTC
CDR3 protein: CASSIGYRGQETQYF

D gene: NA
V gene: TRBV30
clone size: NA
J gene: TRBJ1-2
CDR3 DNA: TGTGCCTGGAGCCCCCAGCAGGGGCTCAGCTATGGCTACACCTTC
CDR3 protein: CAWSPQQGLSYGYTF

D gene: NA
V gene: TRBV11-2
clone size: NA
J gene: TRBJ2-3
CDR3 DNA: TGTGCCAGCAGCCCTCCGGGGGGCGGACGAGATACGCAGTATTTT
CDR3 protein: CASSPPGGGRDTQYF

D gene: NA
V gene: TRBV11-1
clone size: NA
J gene: TRBJ1-1
CDR3 DNA: TGTGCCAGCAGCTTAGAGTTCAGGGCGAGCACTGAAGCTTTCTTT
CDR3 protein: CASSLEFRASTEAFF

D gene: NA
V gene: TRBV21-1
clone size: NA
J gene: TRBJ1-6
CDR3 DNA: TGTGCCAGCAGCAAAGGAAGGAACAGGGTCAATTCACCCCTCCACTTT
CDR3 protein: CASSKGRNRVNSPLHF

D gene: TRBD1
V gene: TRBV6-4
clone size: NA
J gene: TRBJ2-2
CDR3 DNA: TGTGCCAGCAGCTCCGGACAGGGAGGCGACACCGGGGAGCTGTTTTTT
CDR3 protein: CASSSGQGGDTGELFF